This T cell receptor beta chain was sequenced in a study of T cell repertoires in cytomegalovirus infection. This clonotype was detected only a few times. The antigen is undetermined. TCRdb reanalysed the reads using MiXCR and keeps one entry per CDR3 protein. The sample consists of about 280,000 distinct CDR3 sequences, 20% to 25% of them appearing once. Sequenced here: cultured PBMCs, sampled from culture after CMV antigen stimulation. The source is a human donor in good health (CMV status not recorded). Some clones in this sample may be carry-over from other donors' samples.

The CDR3 loop reads CAISPTVEPGNTIYF. CDR3 DNA: TGTGCCATCAGCCCGACCGTTGAACCTGGAAACACCATATATTTT. The J gene is TRBJ1-3, the V gene TRBV10-3; the D is unclear. CDR3 size: 15 residues. The V and J ends lost 6 bases and 2 bases respectively, with 14 bases between them. Germline V gene sequence: CDR1 ENHRY, CDR2 SYGVKD.